Described below is a single T cell receptor (beta chain) sequence and its context. Under the authors' procedure: From reference gene primer amplification, estimates of nucleated cell counts were derived. The assay was immunoSEQ multiplex PCR, and TCRdb's table has in-frame clones only and misses some. V and J calls and clone size come straight from that table; D and trimming were deduced from the DNA. The sample contains 89,000 or so clones, nearly 95% of which appear only once. Germline V CDR1 and CDR2: KGHSH, LQKENI. The CDR3 runs to 14 residues. Trimming pared 3 bases from V and 6 bases from J, leaving 11 bases between. The data were obtained in a study of blood T cell repertoires in COVID-19. As for the study in general: From T cells, B-cell-depleted T cells, or PBMCs came the material, which was cDNA or gDNA.

The chain links TRBV18 to TRBJ2-2, with D uncertain. This TCR came from a human donor with active COVID-19. The donor label of this sample is uncertain. The specimen was peripheral blood. As DNA, the CDR3 is TGTGCCAGCTCACCCCAGAAGTACGCCGGGGAGCTGTTTTTT. Its translation: CASSPQKYAGELFF.